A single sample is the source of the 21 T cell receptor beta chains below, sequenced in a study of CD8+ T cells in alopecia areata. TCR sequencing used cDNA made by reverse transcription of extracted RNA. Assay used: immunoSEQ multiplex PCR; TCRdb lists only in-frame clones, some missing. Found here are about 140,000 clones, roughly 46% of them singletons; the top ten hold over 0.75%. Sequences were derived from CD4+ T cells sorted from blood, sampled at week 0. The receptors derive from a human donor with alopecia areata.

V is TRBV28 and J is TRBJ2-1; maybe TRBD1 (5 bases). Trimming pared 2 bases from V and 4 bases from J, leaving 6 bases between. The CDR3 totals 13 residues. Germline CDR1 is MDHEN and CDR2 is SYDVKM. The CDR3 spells CASSLQGYNEQFF. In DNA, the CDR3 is TGTGCCAGCAGTTTACAGGGTTACAATGAGCAGTTCTTC.

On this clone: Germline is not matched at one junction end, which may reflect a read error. The CDR3, as DNA: TGCGCCCGGGCGGGAGGGCCGCACACCGGGGAGCTGTTTTTT. Protein: CARAGGPHTGELFF. This sequence joins TRBV30 and TRBJ2-2; 9 positions agree with TRBD2. This CDR3 spans 14 amino acids. Germline V gene lookup returns CDR1 GTSNPN and CDR2 SVGIG (reference sequence).

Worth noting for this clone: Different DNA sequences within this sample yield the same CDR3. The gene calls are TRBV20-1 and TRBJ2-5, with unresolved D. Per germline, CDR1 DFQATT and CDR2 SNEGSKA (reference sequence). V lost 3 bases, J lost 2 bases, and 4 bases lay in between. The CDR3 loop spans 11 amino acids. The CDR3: CSARGQETQYF. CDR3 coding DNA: TGCAGTGCTAGGGGTCAAGAGACCCAGTACTTC.

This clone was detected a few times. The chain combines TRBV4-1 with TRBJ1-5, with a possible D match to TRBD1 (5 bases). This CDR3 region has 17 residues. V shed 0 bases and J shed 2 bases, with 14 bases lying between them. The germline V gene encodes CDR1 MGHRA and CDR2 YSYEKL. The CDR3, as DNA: TGCGCCAGCAGCCAAGATAGGTCCGGGGCCGGCAATCAGCCCCAGCATTTT. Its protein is CASSQDRSGAGNQPQHF.

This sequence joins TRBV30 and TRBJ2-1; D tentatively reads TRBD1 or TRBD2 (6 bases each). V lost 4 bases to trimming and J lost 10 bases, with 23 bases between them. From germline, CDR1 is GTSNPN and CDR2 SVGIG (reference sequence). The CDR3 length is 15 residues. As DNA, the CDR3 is TGTGCCTGGATCCACAGGGCCCTGGACTACAGGGAGCAGTTCTTC. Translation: CAWIHRALDYREQFF.

The chain's CDR3 is CASSPRELAGAADTQYF. CDR3 sequence (DNA): TGTGCCAGCAGCCCAAGGGAACTAGCGGGAGCGGCAGATACGCAGTATTTT. The gene calls are TRBV7-8 and TRBJ2-3; the match to TRBD2 covers 11 bases. Germline CDR1 and CDR2: SGHVS and FQNEAQ. The CDR3 contains 17 residues. J gave up 4 bases and V 5 bases, and 11 bases lay outside the gene matches.

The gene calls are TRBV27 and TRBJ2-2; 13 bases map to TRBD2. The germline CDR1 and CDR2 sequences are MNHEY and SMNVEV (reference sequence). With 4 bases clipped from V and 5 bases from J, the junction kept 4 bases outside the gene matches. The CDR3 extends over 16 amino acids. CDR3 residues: CASSSKGLAGTGELFF. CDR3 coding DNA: TGTGCCAGCAGTTCTAAGGGACTAGCGGGAACCGGGGAGCTGTTTTTT.

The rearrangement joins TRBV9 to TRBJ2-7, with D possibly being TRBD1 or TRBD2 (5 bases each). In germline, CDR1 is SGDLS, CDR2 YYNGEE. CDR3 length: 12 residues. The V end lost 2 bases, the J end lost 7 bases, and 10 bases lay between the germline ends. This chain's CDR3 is CASSVGTGEQYF. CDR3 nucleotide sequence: TGTGCCAGCAGCGTTGGGACGGGGGAGCAGTACTTC.

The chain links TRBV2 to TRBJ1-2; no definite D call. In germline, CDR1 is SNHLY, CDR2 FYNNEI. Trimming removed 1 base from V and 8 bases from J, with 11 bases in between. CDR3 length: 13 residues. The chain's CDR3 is CASSEVGGRGYTF. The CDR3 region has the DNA TGTGCCAGCAGTGAAGTGGGAGGACGGGGCTACACCTTC.

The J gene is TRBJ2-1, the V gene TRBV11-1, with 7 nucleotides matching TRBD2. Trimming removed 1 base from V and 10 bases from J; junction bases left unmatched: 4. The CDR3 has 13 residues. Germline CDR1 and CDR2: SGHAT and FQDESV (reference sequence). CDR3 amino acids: CASSLEGLGEQFF. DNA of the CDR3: TGTGCCAGCAGCTTAGAAGGACTAGGCGAGCAGTTCTTC. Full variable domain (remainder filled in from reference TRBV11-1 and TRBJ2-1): EAEVAQSPRYKITEKSQAVAFWCDPISGHATLYWYRQILGQGPELLVQFQDESVVDDSQLPKDRFSAERLKGVDSTLKIQPAELGDSAMYLCASSLEGLGEQFFGPGTRLTVL.

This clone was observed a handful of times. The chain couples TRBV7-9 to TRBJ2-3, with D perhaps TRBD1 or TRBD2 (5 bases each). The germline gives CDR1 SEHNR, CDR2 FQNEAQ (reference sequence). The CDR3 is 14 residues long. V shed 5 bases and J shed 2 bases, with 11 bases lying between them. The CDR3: CASSRRGATDTQYF. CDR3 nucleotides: TGTGCCAGCAGCCGACGAGGGGCCACAGATACGCAGTATTTT.

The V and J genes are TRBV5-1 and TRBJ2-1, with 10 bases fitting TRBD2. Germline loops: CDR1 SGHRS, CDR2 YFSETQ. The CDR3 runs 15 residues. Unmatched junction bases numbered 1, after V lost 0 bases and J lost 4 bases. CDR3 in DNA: TGCGCCAGCAGCTTGGGGACTAGCGGTTACAATGAGCAGTTCTTC. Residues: CASSLGTSGYNEQFF.

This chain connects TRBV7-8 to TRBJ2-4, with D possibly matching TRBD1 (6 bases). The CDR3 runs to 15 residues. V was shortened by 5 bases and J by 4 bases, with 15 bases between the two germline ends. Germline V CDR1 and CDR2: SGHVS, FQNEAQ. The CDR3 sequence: CASSEPTGRKNIQYF. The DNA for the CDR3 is TGTGCCAGCAGCGAACCCACAGGGCGGAAAAACATTCAGTACTTC.

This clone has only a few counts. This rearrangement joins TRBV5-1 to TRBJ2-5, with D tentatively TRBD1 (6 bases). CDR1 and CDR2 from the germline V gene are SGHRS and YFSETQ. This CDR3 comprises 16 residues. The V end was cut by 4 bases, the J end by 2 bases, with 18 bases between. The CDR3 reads CASSSSRTVRQETQYF. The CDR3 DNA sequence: TGCGCCAGCAGCAGTTCTAGGACAGTAAGACAAGAGACCCAGTACTTC.

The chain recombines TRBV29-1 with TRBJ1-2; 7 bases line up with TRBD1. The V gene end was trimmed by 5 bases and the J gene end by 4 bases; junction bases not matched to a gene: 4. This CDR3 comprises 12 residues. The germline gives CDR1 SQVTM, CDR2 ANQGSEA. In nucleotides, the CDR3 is TGCAGCGTTCTCGGGACAGTCTATGGCTACACCTTC. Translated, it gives CSVLGTVYGYTF. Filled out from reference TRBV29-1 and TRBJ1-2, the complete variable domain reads SAVISQKPSRDICQRGTSLTIQCQVDSQVTMMFWYRQQPGQSLTLIATANQGSEATYESGFVIDKFPISRPNLTFSTLTVSNMSPEDSSIYLCSVLGTVYGYTFGSGTRLTVV.

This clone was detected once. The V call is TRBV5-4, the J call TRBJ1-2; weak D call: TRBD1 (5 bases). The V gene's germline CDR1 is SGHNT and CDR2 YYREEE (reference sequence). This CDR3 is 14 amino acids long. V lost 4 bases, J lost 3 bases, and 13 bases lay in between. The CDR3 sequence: CASSLVGVDYGYTF. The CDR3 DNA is TGTGCCAGCAGCCTTGTGGGGGTTGACTATGGCTACACCTTC.

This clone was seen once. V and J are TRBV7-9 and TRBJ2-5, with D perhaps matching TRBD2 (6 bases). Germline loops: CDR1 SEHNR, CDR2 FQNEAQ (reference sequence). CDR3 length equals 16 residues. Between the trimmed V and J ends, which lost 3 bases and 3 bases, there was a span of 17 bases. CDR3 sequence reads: CASSFEGGGTKETQYF. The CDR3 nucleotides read TGTGCCAGCAGCTTTGAGGGCGGCGGGACGAAAGAGACCCAGTACTTC.

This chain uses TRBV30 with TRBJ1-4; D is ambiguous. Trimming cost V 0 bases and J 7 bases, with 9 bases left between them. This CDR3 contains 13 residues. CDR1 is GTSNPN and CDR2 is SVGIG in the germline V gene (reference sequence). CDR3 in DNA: TGTGCCTGGAGTGTAAAGATTAGTGAAAAACTGTTTTTT. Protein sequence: CAWSVKISEKLFF. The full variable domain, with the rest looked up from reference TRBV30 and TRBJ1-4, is SQTIHQWPATLVQPVGSPLSLECTVEGTSNPNLYWYRQAAGRGLQLLFYSVGIGQISSEVPQNLSASRPQDRQFILSSKKLLLSDSGFYLCAWSVKISEKLFFGSGTQLSVL.

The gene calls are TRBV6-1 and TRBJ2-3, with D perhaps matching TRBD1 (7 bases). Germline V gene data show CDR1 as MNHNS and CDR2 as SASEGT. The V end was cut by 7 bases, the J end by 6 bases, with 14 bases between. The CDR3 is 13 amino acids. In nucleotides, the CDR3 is TGTGCCAGCACCGCGGGACAGACCGATACGCAGTATTTT. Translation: CASTAGQTDTQYF.

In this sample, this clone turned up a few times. The CDR3 sequence is CSGDQGFGYNEQFF. CDR3 bases: TGCAGCGGGGACCAAGGATTCGGGTACAATGAGCAGTTCTTC. The V gene is TRBV29-1, the J gene TRBJ2-1, with D tentatively TRBD1 or TRBD2 (5 bases each). Germline V gene lookup returns CDR1 SQVTM and CDR2 ANQGSEA. V was shortened by 7 bases and J by 4 bases, with 17 bases between the two germline ends. This CDR3 has 14 amino acids.

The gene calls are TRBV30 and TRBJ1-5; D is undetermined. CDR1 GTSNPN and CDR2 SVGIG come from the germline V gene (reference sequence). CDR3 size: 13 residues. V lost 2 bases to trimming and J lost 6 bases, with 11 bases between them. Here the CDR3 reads CAWSSGRGQPQHF. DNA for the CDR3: TGTGCCTGGAGTTCGGGCCGTGGTCAGCCCCAGCATTTT.